The 29 T cell receptor beta chains below come from one sample, sequenced in a study of cytomegalovirus exposure and HLA in healthy donors. The PCR had 60 Vbeta and 13 Jbeta primers. The repertoire was sequenced with immunoSEQ multiplex PCR; TCRdb's copy has only in-frame clones and lacks some. The sample lists roughly 190,000 clones, about 79% occurring once. The sample taken for sequencing was PBMCs. The receptors originated from a woman aged 45-65 years in good health and CMV-seronegative.

The J gene is TRBJ2-2, the V gene TRBV6-5, with TRBD2 as a possible D gene (5 bases). Trimming took 6 bases from V and 2 from J, leaving 10 bases between them. Germline CDR1 is MNHEY and CDR2 is SVGAGI. The CDR3 contains 14 residues. The CDR3 region has the DNA TGTGCCAGCAGGAGGGCAGGCAACACCGGGGAGCTGTTTTTT. This gives the protein CASRRAGNTGELFF.

This rearrangement joins TRBV6-1 to TRBJ2-2; 9 bases map to TRBD1. This CDR3 is built from 19 residues. The germline gives CDR1 MNHNS, CDR2 SASEGT. Trimming at V came to 4 bases and at J to 3 bases, leaving 15 bases not matched to a gene. CDR3 nucleotides: TGTGCCAGCAGTGGAGAACCGAAGACAGGGGGATTGGACACCGGGGAGCTGTTTTTT. Translating gives CASSGEPKTGGLDTGELFF.

V gene TRBV5-1 combines with J gene TRBJ1-6; D is possibly TRBD1 (6 bases). The germline V gene has CDR1 SGHRS and CDR2 YFSETQ. There are 14 residues in the CDR3. With 0 bases removed from V and 6 bases from J, the gap between germline ends came to 7 bases. The CDR3 DNA follows: TGCGCCAGCAGCTTGGGGGACATTAATTCACCCCTCCACTTT. It codes for CASSLGDINSPLHF.

V and J are TRBV4-3 and TRBJ2-3; possibly TRBD2 for D (5 bases). Trimming took 1 base from V and 0 from J, leaving 11 bases between them. Germline CDR1 reads LGHNA; CDR2 reads YSLEER. The CDR3 has 16 amino acids. Here the CDR3 DNA reads TGCGCCAGCAGCCAAGGTGTAGCGACTAGCACAGATACGCAGTATTTT. The encoded protein is CASSQGVATSTDTQYF.

The CDR3 spells CASSFTPRTGLNRDYGYTF. As DNA, the CDR3 is TGTGCCAGCAGCTTTACTCCGAGGACAGGGTTAAATAGAGACTATGGCTACACCTTC. The chain couples TRBV11-3 to TRBJ1-2; 8 nucleotides line up with TRBD1. Losses at the gene ends were 3 bases for V and 3 bases for J; bases not matched to a gene: 18. The CDR3 extends over 19 amino acids. Looked up from germline, CDR1 is SGHNT and CDR2 is YENEEA.

The chain recombines TRBV7-2 with TRBJ1-1; a possible D gene is TRBD1 (5 bases). Per germline, CDR1 SGHTA and CDR2 FQGNSA. Trimming stripped 5 bases from V and 8 bases from J, with 21 bases between. The CDR3 has 15 residues. CDR3 residues: CASSPEGRVPREAFF. CDR3 coding DNA: TGTGCCAGCAGCCCCGAGGGGAGGGTCCCCAGGGAAGCTTTCTTT.

V usage is TRBV27 and J usage is TRBJ2-3, with a possible D match to TRBD2 (6 bases). Trimming pared 6 bases from V and 4 bases from J, leaving 14 bases between. Germline loops: CDR1 MNHEY, CDR2 SMNVEV (reference sequence). There are 14 residues in the CDR3. The CDR3 DNA reads TGTGCCAGCAGGCGGGAACCTAGGCCAGATACGCAGTATTTT. Its protein product is CASRREPRPDTQYF.

The rearrangement joins TRBV9 to TRBJ1-4; TRBD1 aligns across 9 bases. CDR1 SGDLS and CDR2 YYNGEE come from the germline V gene. V gave up 1 base and J gave up 7 bases; unmatched junction bases: 2. The CDR3 totals 14 residues. DNA for the CDR3: TGTGCCAGCAGCGTAACAGGGGGCGGTGAAAAACTGTTTTTT. Residues: CASSVTGGGEKLFF.

CDR3: CASSNRQSSYEQYF. The CDR3 DNA is TGTGCCAGCTCAAATAGACAGTCCTCCTACGAGCAGTACTTC. The chain links TRBV18 to TRBJ2-7; tentatively, D is TRBD1 (5 bases). The CDR3 extends over 14 amino acids. V lost 5 bases and J 0 bases, leaving 11 bases between the germline ends. Germline loops: CDR1 KGHSH, CDR2 LQKENI.

The rearrangement uses TRBV28 and TRBJ1-5; no clear D. V lost 2 bases, J lost 1 base, and 3 bases lay in between. This CDR3 is built from 13 residues. Germline CDR1 and CDR2: MDHEN and SYDVKM. In DNA form, the CDR3 reads TGTGCCAGCAGTTTAATAAGCAATCAGCCCCAGCATTTT. It specifies CASSLISNQPQHF.

The chain links TRBV9 to TRBJ2-1; maybe TRBD1 (5 bases). CDR1 and CDR2 (germline): SGDLS, YYNGEE. With 3 bases removed from V and 2 bases from J, the gap between germline ends came to 12 bases. This CDR3 spans 15 amino acids. The CDR3 coding sequence is TGTGCCAGCAGCGAACAGGTCGGCCCCTACAATGAGCAGTTCTTC. It codes for CASSEQVGPYNEQFF. Based on the CDR3 plus reference TRBV9 and TRBJ2-1, the full variable domain is DSGVTQTPKHLITATGQRVTLRCSPRSGDLSVYWYQQSLDQGLQFLIQYYNGEERAKGNILERFSAQQFPDLHSELNLSSLELGDSALYFCASSEQVGPYNEQFFGPGTRLTVL.

This chain links TRBV14 with TRBJ2-5; D is possibly TRBD2 (6 bases). V was cut by 5 bases and J by 6 bases, with 16 bases left in between. Per germline, CDR1 SGHDN and CDR2 FVKESK. CDR3 size: 14 residues. The CDR3 DNA is TGTGCCAGCAGCTCTCTCTGGCGGGATCAGACCCAGTACTTC. Amino acid sequence: CASSSLWRDQTQYF. Based on the CDR3 plus reference TRBV14 and TRBJ2-5, the full variable domain is EAGVTQFPSHSVIEKGQTVTLRCDPISGHDNLYWYRRVMGKEIKFLLHFVKESKQDESGMPNNRFLAERTGGTYSTLKVQPAELEDSGVYFCASSSLWRDQTQYFGPGTRLLVL.

The chain employs TRBV6-1 and TRBJ2-7; weak D call: TRBD1 (6 bases). This CDR3 has 13 amino acids. V lost 11 bases and J 2 bases, leaving 16 bases between the germline ends. CDR1 is MNHNS and CDR2 is SASEGT in the germline V gene. The CDR3 region is CAGGGSRPYEQYF. DNA of the CDR3: TGTGCCGGGGGCGGGTCGCGCCCCTACGAGCAGTACTTC.

This chain uses TRBV19 with TRBJ2-1; the match to TRBD1 covers 7 bases. The CDR3 is 13 residues long. After removal of 6 bases from V and 5 bases from J, the junction contained 4 bases not matched to a gene. CDR1 and CDR2 (germline): LNHDA, SQIVND (reference sequence). As DNA, the CDR3 is TGTGCCAGTAGAAGAACAGGGGACAATGAGCAGTTCTTC. Translation: CASRRTGDNEQFF.

The CDR3 sequence: CASSEGTGTNSPLHF. The CDR3 DNA is TGTGCCAGCAGTGAGGGGACAGGGACTAATTCACCCCTCCACTTT. This chain connects TRBV6-1 to TRBJ1-6; 9 bases fit TRBD1. The germline gives CDR1 MNHNS, CDR2 SASEGT. Trimming cost V 3 bases and J 6 bases; bases outside gene matches: 3. This CDR3 is 15 amino acids long.

The chain links TRBV4-1 to TRBJ2-3; 15 bases agree with TRBD2. The CDR3 contains 17 residues. CDR1 is MGHRA, CDR2 YSYEKL, per germline. With 2 bases clipped from V and 11 bases from J, the junction kept 11 bases outside the gene matches. The CDR3 here is CASSQTLGLAGGLGQYF. For the CDR3, the DNA is TGCGCCAGCAGCCAAACCTTGGGACTAGCGGGGGGCCTGGGGCAGTATTTT.

This rearrangement joins TRBV4-3 to TRBJ1-4; 8 bases fit TRBD1. Germline-derived CDR1 and CDR2 are LGHNA and YSLEER. The CDR3 runs to 15 residues. Trimming at V came to 4 bases and at J to 2 bases, leaving 3 bases not matched to a gene. The CDR3: CASSRNRGTNEKLFF. CDR3 sequence (DNA): TGCGCCAGCAGCCGGAACAGGGGGACTAATGAAAAACTGTTTTTT.

This clone was found a few times. V and J are TRBV5-6 and TRBJ1-1, with D tentatively TRBD1 (5 bases). V was clipped by 0 bases and J by 5 bases, with 8 bases between them. CDR1 is SGHDT and CDR2 is YYEEEE in the germline V gene. The CDR3 runs to 13 residues. The CDR3 here is CASSLGRVTEAFF. The CDR3 DNA follows: TGTGCCAGCAGCTTGGGCAGGGTTACTGAAGCTTTCTTT.

The V gene is TRBV5-1, the J gene TRBJ2-3; TRBD1 matches at 8 bases. V shed 5 bases and J 1 base; nucleotides not matched to a gene: 6. This CDR3 has 15 amino acids. The germline V gene encodes CDR1 SGHRS and CDR2 YFSETQ. CDR3 amino acids: CASSLATGGTDTQYF. CDR3 nucleotides: TGCGCCAGCAGTCTGGCGACAGGGGGCACAGATACGCAGTATTTT.

The chain has TRBV13 and TRBJ1-1, with 8 bases aligning to TRBD1. The CDR3 spans 15 residues. From germline, CDR1 is PRHDT and CDR2 FYEKMQ (reference sequence). Germline trimming cut 2 bases from V and 4 bases from J; bases unmatched to any gene: 6. This CDR3 is CASSLHGQGSTEAFF. The CDR3 DNA reads as TGTGCCAGCAGCTTACATGGACAGGGATCCACTGAAGCTTTCTTT. Full variable domain (missing parts from reference TRBV13 and TRBJ1-1): AAGVIQSPRHLIKEKRETATLKCYPIPRHDTVYWYQQGPGQDPQFLISFYEKMQSDKGSIPDRFSAQQFSDYHSELNMSSLELGDSALYFCASSLHGQGSTEAFFGQGTRLTVV.

The rearrangement links TRBV11-2 to TRBJ2-3; no definite D call. This CDR3 comprises 14 residues. Per germline, CDR1 SGHAT and CDR2 FQNNGV. Trimming took off 1 base at V and 3 bases at J, with 8 bases between the two ends. The CDR3: CASSLVVQTDTQYF. CDR3 nucleotide sequence: TGTGCCAGCAGCTTAGTGGTCCAGACAGATACGCAGTATTTT.

The gene calls are TRBV28 and TRBJ2-7, with a possible D match to TRBD2 (7 bases). The CDR3 loop spans 15 amino acids. The germline CDR1 and CDR2 sequences are MDHEN and SYDVKM. The germline V and J ends were trimmed by 6 bases and 4 bases, with 19 bases remaining between them. This CDR3 reads CASSQGRGSLYEQYF. In nucleotides, the CDR3 is TGTGCCAGCAGCCAGGGGAGGGGATCGTTGTACGAGCAGTACTTC.

This chain joins TRBV19 and TRBJ1-3; D remains unclear. The CDR3 contains 14 residues. CDR1 is LNHDA and CDR2 is SQIVND in the germline V gene (reference sequence). Trimming pared 6 bases from V and 2 bases from J, leaving 11 bases between. The CDR3, as DNA: TGTGCCAGTAGCGGAGGTAATACTGGAAACACCATATATTTT. This gives the protein CASSGGNTGNTIYF.

This clone appeared a few times. The V call is TRBV19, the J call TRBJ2-7, with 8 positions matching TRBD1. The V and J ends lost 5 bases and 2 bases, in that order; junction bases with no gene match: 8. In germline, CDR1 is LNHDA, CDR2 SQIVND (reference sequence). This CDR3 region has 15 residues. In DNA form, the CDR3 reads TGTGCCAGTAGTGTGCAGGGGGCTACCACCTACGAGCAGTACTTC. Its translation: CASSVQGATTYEQYF.

The rearrangement uses TRBV5-4 and TRBJ2-1; possible D gene TRBD2, 6 bases. The germline V gene has CDR1 SGHNT and CDR2 YYREEE (reference sequence). This CDR3 has 16 amino acids. The ends were cut back, 0 bases at V and 0 bases at J, with 10 bases in the middle. The CDR3 loop is CASSLGRGSSYNEQFF. CDR3 sequence (DNA): TGTGCCAGCAGCTTGGGACGGGGGAGCTCCTACAATGAGCAGTTCTTC.

The V and J genes are TRBV4-1 and TRBJ2-5; weak D call: TRBD2 (5 bases). The end of the DNA is better explained by TRBJ2-7, so the J call may be wrong. From germline, CDR1 is MGHRA and CDR2 YSYEKL. The CDR3 spans 18 residues. CDR3 nucleotide sequence: TGCGCCAGCAGCCAAGACCCCCCCGGAGCGGCGAATAACTACGAGCAGTACTTC. Its translation: CASSQDPPGAANNYEQYF.

CDR3 nucleotides: TGTGCCAGCAGGGGGGGGATCGAGACCCAGTACTTC. Its translation is CASRGGIETQYF. The rearrangement uses TRBV6-1 and TRBJ2-5; 7 bases fit TRBD2. Trimming cost V 6 bases and J 5 bases; bases outside gene matches: 3. Germline CDR1 and CDR2: MNHNS and SASEGT. The CDR3 sequence is 12 residues long.

The V and J genes are TRBV11-2 and TRBJ2-7; D gene unclear. Germline assignment: CDR1 SGHAT and CDR2 FQNNGV. The CDR3 has 12 residues. With 5 bases removed from V and 4 bases from J, the gap between germline ends came to 9 bases. CDR3 protein: CASSREAYEQYF. In DNA, the CDR3 is TGTGCCAGCAGCAGAGAGGCTTACGAGCAGTACTTC.

The sample holds one count of this clone. The chain employs TRBV9 and TRBJ2-6; D is possibly TRBD2 (5 bases). Germline assignment: CDR1 SGDLS and CDR2 YYNGEE. CDR3 length: 15 amino acids. Trimming left V 6 bases short and J 9 bases short, with 19 bases between. DNA for the CDR3: TGTGCCAGCACCCAAGGATCTAGCTTCGACAACGTCCTGACTTTC. This codes for CASTQGSSFDNVLTF.